The present TCR beta chain was sequenced within a study of OX40 agonist ivuxolimab in advanced cancers. For this clone: The antigen is unknown.

Profiling relied on immunoSEQ multiplex PCR, and the TCRdb table lists in-frame clones only, not all of them. The sample includes just under 75,000 clones, approximately 90% of them seen just once. Trimming took 7 bases from V and 7 from J, leaving 20 bases between them. The CDR3 has 15 residues. Germline V CDR1 and CDR2: SNHLY, FYNNEI. Study outcomes and limitations: Within 6 weeks, CD4+ and CD8+ blood T cells expanded clonally at 0.1 to 3.0 mg/kg. Those patients achieving a partial response at 0.1-3.0 mg/kg showed among the lowest clonal expansion.

The source was CD4+ or CD8+ T cells sorted from blood, collected in a trial of the OX40 agonist ivuxolimab. The clonotype comes from an adult with an advanced solid tumor such as melanoma, head and neck, liver or kidney cancer. The chain is built from TRBV2 and TRBJ1-5; D is perhaps TRBD1 (5 bases). In DNA, the CDR3 is TGTGCCAGCATCGGAGATGCAGGGAGTGGACAGCCCCAGCATTTT. Translated, it gives CASIGDAGSGQPQHF.